The clone carrying this T cell receptor (beta chain) showed up just a few times. Its specificity is unknown. TCRdb re-derived calls from the 5' RACE reads in MiXCR, one entry per CDR3 protein. The data hold about 530,000 distinct CDR3 sequences, with about a fifth observed a single time. The data are from a study of identical twins. General observations from the study: Donors were not followed over many years; analysis was cross-sectional. In monozygotic twins, models underestimated the sharing of out-of-frame TCR alpha.

Deletions cut 6 bases from V and 6 bases from J, with 18 bases between. The germline V gene encodes CDR1 DFQATT and CDR2 SNEGSKA (reference sequence). CDR3 size: 14 residues. The sample was also linked to a second study, of yellow fever vaccine responses in identical twins.

This TCR was recovered from a woman aged 18-30 years in good health. The chain is built from TRBV20-1 and TRBJ1-5; D is perhaps TRBD1 (5 bases). The sequencing input was CD4+ T cells sorted from blood. CDR3 loop: CSAGTIQGTQPQHF. The CDR3 DNA reads TGCAGTGCCGGGACCATTCAGGGCACTCAGCCCCAGCATTTT.